This is a list of T cell receptor beta chains from one sample in a study of T-cell memory formation after mild COVID-19. TCRdb used MiXCR to reprocess the 5' RACE reads, holding one entry per CDR3 protein. The sample carries approximately 300,000 distinct CDR3 sequences, under 8.5% recorded once. Sequenced: PBMCs or a T cell subset sorted from them (not recorded which). The source of these receptors is a man aged 18-30 years who had mild COVID-19 (a few samples of this study predate the infection). Cell type and time point are not known. Each CDR3 is given with its conserved first and last residue. The order of the fields is J gene, V gene, CDR3 protein.

TRBJ1-4 | TRBV7-8 | CASSKASNEKLFF
TRBJ2-7 | TRBV12-3/TRBV12-4 | CASSLGLPTLGSEQYF
TRBJ2-1 | TRBV20-1 | CSAINRDNPNNEQFF
TRBJ2-7 | TRBV10-3 | CAISARVPYEQYF
TRBJ2-1 | TRBV2 | CASGTGNNEQFF
TRBJ2-2 | TRBV5-1 | CASSFLQGKTGELFF
TRBJ1-2 | TRBV7-9 | CASRNRGDYGYTF
TRBJ2-5 | TRBV4-3 | CASSQGQGYQETQYF
TRBJ1-1 | TRBV14 | CASSQDLGTILDTEAFF
TRBJ1-1 | TRBV7-2 | CASSGRGLEAFF
TRBJ1-1 | TRBV18 | CASSPSRGTNTEAFF
TRBJ2-5 | TRBV7-2 | CASSLTAGGYQETQYF
TRBJ2-1 | TRBV7-3 | CASSLMAFNEQFF
TRBJ2-5 | TRBV7-2 | CASSSTGVRETQYF
TRBJ2-3 | TRBV7-2 | CASSPSQAGGTDTQYF
TRBJ2-3 | TRBV5-1 | CASSGSSEWSDTQYF
TRBJ2-7 | TRBV4-1 | CASSQTGAEQYF
TRBJ2-3 | TRBV20-1 | CSAKMGDTQYF
TRBJ2-2 | TRBV20-1 | CSARHLSGGGTGELFF
TRBJ2-2 | TRBV4-3 | CASSKDAGGSHTGELFF
TRBJ2-1 | TRBV20-1 | CSARDRGLGGPDNEQFF
TRBJ2-7 | TRBV10-3 | CAISGGQGGAEQYF
TRBJ2-3 | TRBV10-3 | CAISGSFDALNTDTQYF
TRBJ2-2 | TRBV7-9 | CASSLARTVTGELFF
TRBJ2-4 | TRBV25-1 | CASSATGWDKNIQYF
TRBJ2-2 | TRBV7-7 | CASSARQFTGELFF
TRBJ2-4 | TRBV5-1 | CASSTFPEGENIQYF
TRBJ1-2 | TRBV3-1 | CASSQVADVNYGYTF
TRBJ2-3 | TRBV20-1 | CSARLAGGRDTQYF
TRBJ2-4 | TRBV27 | CASRRASAKNIQYF
TRBJ1-6 | TRBV20-1 | CSARRTGTNNSPLHF
TRBJ2-1 | TRBV5-4 | CASSGGDNEQFF
TRBJ2-5 | TRBV7-2 | CASSSAGTGNGETQYF
TRBJ1-1 | TRBV7-9 | CASSSPSGTGAEAFF
TRBJ2-2 | TRBV5-5 | CASSLDGGSVFF
TRBJ2-2 | TRBV7-6 | CASSKVLLNTGELFF
TRBJ1-1 | TRBV1 | CTSSQGTGTSEAFF
TRBJ2-3 | TRBV20-1 | CSARGQSTVSSTDTQYF
TRBJ2-1 | TRBV7-3 | CASSLRASPSNEQFF
TRBJ1-6 | TRBV6-5 | CASSYKGNSPLHF
TRBJ2-1 | TRBV7-2 | CASSPSGPLSEQFF
TRBJ2-5 | TRBV28 | CASSEGWYF
TRBJ2-1 | TRBV9 | CASSIRDSGIDEQFF